This is a list of T cell receptor beta chains from one sample in a study of T cells after yellow fever vaccination. TCRdb reanalysed the 5' RACE reads using MiXCR and keeps one entry per CDR3 protein. The sample comprises about 580,000 distinct CDR3 sequences, 17% of which are singletons, and around 15% rests with the top ten. Sample: PBMCs, taken about 5 days after the first yellow fever vaccination. The receptors here all came from a man aged 18 to 35 who received the YFV17D yellow fever vaccine. CDR3s include the opening cysteine and the closing phenylalanine or tryptophan. Each record gives: J gene, D gene, V gene, CDR3 length, clone size, CDR3 protein, CDR3 DNA. D genes are given only for firm matches. A row's size may be missing; if present it is once, few, many or a size class.

>TRBJ2-1|TRBD1|TRBV5-5|15|-
CASSQEDRGYNEQFF
TGTGCCAGCAGCCAGGAAGACAGGGGCTACAATGAGCAGTTCTTC
>TRBJ2-5|TRBD2|TRBV25-1|14|few
CASSEEGGQETQYF
TGTGCCAGCAGTGAGGAGGGAGGGCAAGAGACCCAGTACTTC
>TRBJ1-4|-|TRBV15|14|few
CATSRDWRNEKLFF
TGTGCCACCAGCAGAGATTGGAGAAATGAAAAACTGTTTTTT
>TRBJ2-3|-|TRBV3-1|15|few
CASSQAYRSTDTQYF
TGTGCCAGCAGCCAAGCGTATAGGAGCACAGATACGCAGTATTTT
>TRBJ2-3|-|TRBV7-2|16|-
CASSFGTSSGGNTQYF
TGTGCCAGCAGCTTCGGGACTTCCTCCGGCGGAAATACGCAGTATTTT
>TRBJ1-4|TRBD1|TRBV18|14|-
CASSLSGTDEKLFF
TGTGCCAGCTCACTATCCGGGACAGATGAAAAACTGTTTTTT
>TRBJ2-1|TRBD2|TRBV5-6|15|few
CASSTGLGSYNEQFF
TGTGCCAGCAGTACGGGACTAGGCTCCTACAATGAGCAGTTCTTC
>TRBJ2-5|-|TRBV5-1|17|few
CASSLASAGGVRETQYF
TGCGCCAGCAGCTTGGCCTCGGCAGGAGGAGTGAGGGAGACCCAGTACTTC
>TRBJ1-5|TRBD1|TRBV6-2/TRBV6-3|15|few
CASSYWDRGNQPQHF
TGTGCCAGCAGTTACTGGGACAGGGGTAATCAGCCCCAGCATTTT
>TRBJ2-5|-|TRBV5-1|13|-
CASSLAALETQYF
TGCGCCAGCAGCTTGGCCGCCTTGGAGACCCAGTACTTC
>TRBJ2-2|-|TRBV24-1|14|-
CATSHYSGVGELFF
TGTGCCACCAGTCATTATTCGGGAGTCGGGGAGCTGTTTTTT
>TRBJ1-1|TRBD1|TRBV20-1|14|-
CSARVDRGTTEAFF
TGCAGTGCTAGAGTAGACAGGGGGACCACTGAAGCTTTCTTT
>TRBJ1-1|-|TRBV9|12|few
CASSGWATEAFF
TGTGCCAGCAGCGGCTGGGCCACTGAAGCTTTCTTT
>TRBJ1-2|-|TRBV7-9|15|few
CASSLAGGEYYGYTF
TGTGCCAGCAGCTTAGCAGGGGGGGAATACTATGGCTACACCTTC
>TRBJ2-1|TRBD2|TRBV7-9|14|-
CASRPGGTHNEQFF
TGTGCCAGCAGGCCGGGGGGGACCCACAATGAGCAGTTCTTC
>TRBJ1-1|-|TRBV6-1|13|few
CASSGNLQGRAFF
TGTGCCAGCAGTGGAAACCTACAGGGACGGGCTTTCTTT
>TRBJ2-5|-|TRBV11-2|14|-
CASLDRKQGETQYF
TGTGCCAGCCTAGACAGAAAGCAGGGGGAGACCCAGTACTTC
>TRBJ2-7|TRBD1|TRBV5-1|15|many
CASSSPGQGSYEQYF
TGCGCCAGCAGCTCTCCGGGACAGGGGTCCTACGAGCAGTACTTC
>TRBJ1-1|-|TRBV5-1|14|-
CASSRGGTDTEAFF
TGCGCCAGCAGCCGGGGGGGAACGGACACTGAAGCTTTCTTT
>TRBJ2-3|TRBD2|TRBV11-2|18|-
CASSLNLAGGLRTDTQYF
TGTGCCAGCAGCTTAAATCTAGCGGGGGGGCTCAGGACAGATACGCAGTATTTT
>TRBJ1-2|-|TRBV5-5|11|few
CASSRADSYTF
TGTGCCAGCAGCAGAGCTGACAGCTACACCTTC
>TRBJ2-1|TRBD1|TRBV10-3|17|-
CAISMELTGVSYNEQFF
TGTGCCATCTCGATGGAACTGACAGGGGTCTCCTACAATGAGCAGTTCTTC
>TRBJ1-1|-|TRBV5-1|16|few
CASSSGPLGMNTEAFF
TGCGCCAGCAGCTCCGGGCCTCTTGGCATGAACACTGAAGCTTTCTTT
>TRBJ2-5|-|TRBV3-1|13|many
CASRLRGEETQYF
TGTGCCAGCAGGCTCCGAGGGGAAGAGACCCAGTACTTC
>TRBJ1-4|-|TRBV23-1|18|-
CASSQSGQEMKLCEKLFF
TGCGCCAGCAGTCAATCAGGTCAGGAAATGAAGCTCTGTGAAAAACTGTTTTTT
>TRBJ2-3|TRBD2|TRBV29-1|14|few
CSVTSGRRTDTQYF
TGCAGCGTGACTAGCGGGCGCCGCACAGATACGCAGTATTTT
>TRBJ1-3|-|TRBV20-1|13|many
CSAREGVGNTIYF
TGCAGTGCTAGAGAAGGTGTTGGAAACACCATATATTTT
>TRBJ1-1|-|TRBV4-3|15|-
CASSREAGVFTEAFF
TGCGCCAGCAGCCGTGAGGCAGGGGTTTTCACTGAAGCTTTCTTT
>TRBJ1-3|-|TRBV5-4|16|-
CASSGGQPNSGNTIYF
TGTGCCAGCAGCGGAGGACAGCCAAACTCTGGAAACACCATATATTTT
>TRBJ2-5|-|TRBV7-2|14|many
CASHLGNPKETQYF
TGTGCCAGTCACCTAGGCAACCCAAAAGAGACCCAGTACTTC
>TRBJ2-1|-|TRBV5-1|16|many
CASSQTGRSSYNEQFF
TGCGCCAGCAGCCAGACAGGGAGGTCATCCTACAATGAGCAGTTCTTC
>TRBJ2-1|-|TRBV5-6|14|-
CASRTIPGAGEQFF
TGTGCCAGCAGGACTATTCCAGGGGCGGGTGAGCAGTTCTTC
>TRBJ2-3|TRBD2|TRBV9|18|few
CASSLVGGGVPSTDTQYF
TGTGCCAGCAGCCTAGTGGGCGGGGGGGTTCCTAGCACAGATACGCAGTATTTT
>TRBJ2-3|-|TRBV7-9|13|-
CASSSLAGDTQYF
TGTGCCAGCAGCTCATTAGCAGGGGATACGCAGTATTTT
>TRBJ2-3|-|TRBV5-1|15|-
CASSLVGRAEDTQYF
TGCGCCAGCAGCTTGGTCGGCAGAGCTGAAGATACGCAGTATTTT
>TRBJ2-1|TRBD2|TRBV11-2|16|few
CASSFPLAGVRNEQFF
TGTGCCAGCAGCTTTCCTCTAGCGGGGGTACGCAATGAGCAGTTCTTC
>TRBJ1-1|-|TRBV20-1|14|few
CSARVKRGLTEAFF
TGCAGTGCTAGAGTCAAGAGAGGGCTCACTGAAGCTTTCTTT
>TRBJ2-5|TRBD2|TRBV20-1|15|-
CSARSPGTSSQTQYF
TGCAGTGCTAGGTCCCCCGGGACTAGCTCCCAGACCCAGTACTTC
>TRBJ2-7|-|TRBV6-2/TRBV6-3|13|few
CASNPVSSYEQYF
TGTGCCAGCAATCCAGTTTCATCCTACGAGCAGTACTTC